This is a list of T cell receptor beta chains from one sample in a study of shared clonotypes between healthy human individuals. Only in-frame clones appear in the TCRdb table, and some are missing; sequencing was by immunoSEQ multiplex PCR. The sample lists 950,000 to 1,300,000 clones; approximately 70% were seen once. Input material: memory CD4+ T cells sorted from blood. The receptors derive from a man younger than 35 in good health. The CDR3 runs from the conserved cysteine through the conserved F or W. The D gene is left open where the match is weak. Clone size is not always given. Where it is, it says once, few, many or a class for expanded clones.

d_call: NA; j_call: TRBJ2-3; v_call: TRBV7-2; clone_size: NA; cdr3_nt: TGTGCCAGCAGCATCCTGGGAAGCGCTAGCACAGATACGCAGTATTTT; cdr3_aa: CASSILGSASTDTQYF
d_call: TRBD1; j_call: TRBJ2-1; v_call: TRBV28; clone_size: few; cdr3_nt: TGTGCCAGCACGACAGGGGGCTCCTACAATGAGCAGTTCTTC; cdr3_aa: CASTTGGSYNEQFF
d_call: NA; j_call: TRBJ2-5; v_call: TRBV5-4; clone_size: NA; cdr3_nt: TGTGCCAGCAGCCCCCAGGGAGAGACCCAGTACTTC; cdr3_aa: CASSPQGETQYF
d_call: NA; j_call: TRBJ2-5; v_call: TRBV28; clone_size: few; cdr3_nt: TGTGCCAGCAGTTTATTGGAGACCCAGTACTTC; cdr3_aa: CASSLLETQYF
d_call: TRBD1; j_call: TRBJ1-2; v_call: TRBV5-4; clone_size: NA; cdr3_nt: TGTGCCAGCAGCTTTGACAGGGTTGCAGGCTACACCTTC; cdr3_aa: CASSFDRVAGYTF
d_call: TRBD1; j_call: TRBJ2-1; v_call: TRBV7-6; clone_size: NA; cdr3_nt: TGTGCCAGCAGCTTAGTCGAGGGACAGTACAATGAGCAGTTCTTC; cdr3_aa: CASSLVEGQYNEQFF
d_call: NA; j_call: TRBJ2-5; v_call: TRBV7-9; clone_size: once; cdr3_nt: TGTGCCAGCAGCTTACGAGGCAGGGCTTTGGGAGAGACCCAGTACTTC; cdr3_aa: CASSLRGRALGETQYF
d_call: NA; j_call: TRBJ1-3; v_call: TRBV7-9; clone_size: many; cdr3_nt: TGTGCCAGCAGCTTAGCGACAGCCGGAAACTCTGGAAACACCATATATTTT; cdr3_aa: CASSLATAGNSGNTIYF
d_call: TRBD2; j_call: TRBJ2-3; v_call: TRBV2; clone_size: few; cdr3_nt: TGTGCCAGCAGGTCGTCTAGCGGGGGGGCAGGTACGCAGTATTTT; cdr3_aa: CASRSSSGGAGTQYF
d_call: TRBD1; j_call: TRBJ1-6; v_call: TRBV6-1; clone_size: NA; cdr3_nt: TGTGCCAGCAGTGAAGCAGGGGGCCTTGGGTCACCCCTCCACTTT; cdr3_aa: CASSEAGGLGSPLHF
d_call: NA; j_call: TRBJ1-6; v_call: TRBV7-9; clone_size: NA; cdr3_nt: TGTGCCAGCAGCTCTACGGCGTCCTATAATTCACCCCTCCACTTT; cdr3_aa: CASSSTASYNSPLHF
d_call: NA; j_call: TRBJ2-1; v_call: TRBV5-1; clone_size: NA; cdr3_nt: TGCGCCAGCAGCTTGGCCTTGGATGAGCAGTTCTTC; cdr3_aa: CASSLALDEQFF
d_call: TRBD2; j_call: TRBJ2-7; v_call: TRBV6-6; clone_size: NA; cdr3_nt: TGTGCCAGCAGCCCCCGGGGGGGGGTTGGGTACGAGCAGTACTTC; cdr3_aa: CASSPRGGVGYEQYF
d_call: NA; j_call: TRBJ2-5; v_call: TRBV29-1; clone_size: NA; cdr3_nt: TGCAGCGCTGTGGGAGGGGGGGAGACCCAGTACTTC; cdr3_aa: CSAVGGGETQYF
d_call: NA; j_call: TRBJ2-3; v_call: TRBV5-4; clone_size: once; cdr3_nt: TGTGCCAGCAGCTTGGCGGGATTCACAGATACGCAGTATTTT; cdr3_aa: CASSLAGFTDTQYF
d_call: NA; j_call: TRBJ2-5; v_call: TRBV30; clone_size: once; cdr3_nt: TGTGCCTGGGCCGATCAAGAGACCCAGTACTTC; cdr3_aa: CAWADQETQYF